The clone carrying this T cell receptor (beta chain) occurred a few times. Its antigen is unknown. The junction had 19 bases not matched to a gene; V was cut back by 3 bases and J by 7 bases. The CDR3 is 19 amino acids. The data belong to a study of T-cell reconstitution after alpha-beta-depleted transplantation in children. Study results and limitations: Reported findings indicate that, about two months after transplant, alpha-beta T cells came from several hundred expanded clones, which were derived from non-depleted graft cells. Surviving recipient cells, namely T cells and thymic progenitors, were the source of high day-60 TCRbeta diversity in some patients. T-cell counts and diversity at one year post-transplant came mainly from newly produced T cells.

Preparation of the TCRbeta library involved a method that used unique molecular identifiers. Via MiXCR, TCRdb re-called the PCR reads, giving one row per CDR3 protein. The table lists roughly 220,000 distinct CDR3 sequences, around 9.2% of them singletons. The gene calls are TRBV12-3 or TRBV12-4 and TRBJ2-1, with 9 bases that match TRBD2. The input for sequencing was PBMCs, mostly from graft donor cells, taken 360 days after TCRalphabeta/CD19-depleted stem cell transplant. This sequence was found in a male patient aged 2-10 years who had a stem cell transplant for acute myeloid leukemia, so the T cells may come from the graft donor. In DNA, the CDR3 is TGTGCCAGCAGTTTGAAATGGAGCGGGAGGCCCACGAGGGTGAATGAGCAGTTCTTC. It yields the protein CASSLKWSGRPTRVNEQFF.